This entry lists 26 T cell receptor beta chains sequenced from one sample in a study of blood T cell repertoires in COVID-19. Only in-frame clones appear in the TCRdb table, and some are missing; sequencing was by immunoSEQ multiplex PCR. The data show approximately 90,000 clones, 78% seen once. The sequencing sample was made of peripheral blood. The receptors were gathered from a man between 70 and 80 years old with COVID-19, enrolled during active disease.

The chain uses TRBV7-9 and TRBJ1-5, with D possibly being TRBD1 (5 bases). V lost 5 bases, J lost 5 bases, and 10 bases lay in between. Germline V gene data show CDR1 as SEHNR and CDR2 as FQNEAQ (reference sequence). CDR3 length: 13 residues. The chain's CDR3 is CASSLRGDQPQHF. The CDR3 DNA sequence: TGTGCCAGCAGCCTTCGGGGGGATCAGCCCCAGCATTTT.

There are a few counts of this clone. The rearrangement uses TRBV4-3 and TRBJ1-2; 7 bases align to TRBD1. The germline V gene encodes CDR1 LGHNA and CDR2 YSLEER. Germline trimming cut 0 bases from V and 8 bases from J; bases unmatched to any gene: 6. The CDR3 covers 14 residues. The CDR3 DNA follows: TGCGCCAGCAGCCAAGAAGAGGGGGCGTTGGGCTACACCTTC. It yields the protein CASSQEEGALGYTF.

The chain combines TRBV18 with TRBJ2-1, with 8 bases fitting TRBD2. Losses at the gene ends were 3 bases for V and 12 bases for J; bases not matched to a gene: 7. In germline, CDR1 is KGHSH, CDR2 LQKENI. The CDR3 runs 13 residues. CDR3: CASSPPAGVGQFF. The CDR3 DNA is TGTGCCAGCTCACCTCCAGCGGGGGTCGGGCAGTTCTTC.

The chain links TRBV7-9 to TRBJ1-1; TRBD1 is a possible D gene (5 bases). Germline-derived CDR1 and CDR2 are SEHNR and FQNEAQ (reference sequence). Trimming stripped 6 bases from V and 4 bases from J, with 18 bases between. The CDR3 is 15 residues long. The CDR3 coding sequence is TGTGCCAGCAGGGACAACCGGAACCTAGGCACTGAAGCTTTCTTT. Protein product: CASRDNRNLGTEAFF.

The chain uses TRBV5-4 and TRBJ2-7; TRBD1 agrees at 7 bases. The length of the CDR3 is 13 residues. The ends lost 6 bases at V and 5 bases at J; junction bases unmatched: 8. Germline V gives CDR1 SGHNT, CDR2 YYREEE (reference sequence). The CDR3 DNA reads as TGTGCCAGCATGGGACAGATATGGAACGAGCAGTACTTC. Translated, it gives CASMGQIWNEQYF.

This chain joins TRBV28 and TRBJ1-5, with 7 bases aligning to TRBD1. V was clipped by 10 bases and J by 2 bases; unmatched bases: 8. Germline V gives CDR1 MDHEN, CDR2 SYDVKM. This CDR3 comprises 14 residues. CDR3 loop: CAILGGQRNQPQHF. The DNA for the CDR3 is TGTGCCATACTAGGGGGCCAGCGCAATCAGCCCCAGCATTTT.

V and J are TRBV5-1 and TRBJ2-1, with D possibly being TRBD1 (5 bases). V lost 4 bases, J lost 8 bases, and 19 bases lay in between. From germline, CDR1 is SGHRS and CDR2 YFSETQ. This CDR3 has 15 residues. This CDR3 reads CASSLRQGRPDEQFF. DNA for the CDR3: TGCGCCAGCAGCCTTCGGCAGGGCCGGCCTGATGAGCAGTTCTTC.

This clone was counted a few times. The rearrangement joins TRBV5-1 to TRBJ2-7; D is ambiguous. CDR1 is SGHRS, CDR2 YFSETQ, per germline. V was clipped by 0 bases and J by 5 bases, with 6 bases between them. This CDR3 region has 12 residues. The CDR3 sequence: CASSLEQNEQYF. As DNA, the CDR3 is TGCGCCAGCAGCTTGGAACAAAACGAGCAGTACTTC. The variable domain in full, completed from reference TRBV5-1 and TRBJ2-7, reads KAGVTQTPRYLIKTRGQQVTLSCSPISGHRSVSWYQQTPGQGLQFLFEYFSETQRNKGNFPGRFSGRQFSNSRSEMNVSTLELGDSALYLCASSLEQNEQYFGPGTRLTVT.

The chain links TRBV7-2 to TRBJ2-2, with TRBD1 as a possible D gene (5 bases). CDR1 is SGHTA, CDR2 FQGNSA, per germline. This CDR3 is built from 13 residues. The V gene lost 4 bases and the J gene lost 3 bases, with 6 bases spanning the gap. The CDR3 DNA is TGTGCCAGCAGCTCGACAGACACCGGGGAGCTGTTTTTT. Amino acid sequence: CASSSTDTGELFF.

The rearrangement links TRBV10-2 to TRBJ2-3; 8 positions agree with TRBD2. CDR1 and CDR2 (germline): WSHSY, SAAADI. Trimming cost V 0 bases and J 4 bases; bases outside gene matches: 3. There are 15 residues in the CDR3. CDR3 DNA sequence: TGCGCCAGCAGTGAGTCCCCACTAGCGGCAGATACGCAGTATTTT. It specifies CASSESPLAADTQYF.

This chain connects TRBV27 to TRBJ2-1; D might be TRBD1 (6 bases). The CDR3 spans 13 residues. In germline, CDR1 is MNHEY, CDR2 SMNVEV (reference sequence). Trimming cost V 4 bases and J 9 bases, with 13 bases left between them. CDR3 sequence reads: CASSSYRVREQFF. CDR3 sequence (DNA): TGTGCCAGCAGTTCGTACAGGGTCCGTGAGCAGTTCTTC.

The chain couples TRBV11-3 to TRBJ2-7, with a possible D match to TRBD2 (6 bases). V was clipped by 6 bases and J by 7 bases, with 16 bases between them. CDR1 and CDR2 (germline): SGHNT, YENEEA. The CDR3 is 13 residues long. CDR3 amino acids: CASSPVDGGEQYF. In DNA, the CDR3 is TGTGCCAGCAGTCCGGTAGACGGGGGAGAGCAGTACTTC.

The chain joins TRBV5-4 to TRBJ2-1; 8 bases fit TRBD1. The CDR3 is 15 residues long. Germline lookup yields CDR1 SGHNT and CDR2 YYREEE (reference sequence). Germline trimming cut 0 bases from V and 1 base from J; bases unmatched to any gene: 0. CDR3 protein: CASSLGQGSYNEQFF. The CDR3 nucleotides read TGTGCCAGCAGCTTGGGACAGGGGTCCTACAATGAGCAGTTCTTC.

The CDR3 nucleotides are TGCAGCGTTGTACCCCTAGGGGAGGATGGCTACACCTTC. Its translation is CSVVPLGEDGYTF. The chain joins TRBV29-1 to TRBJ1-2; D might be TRBD1 (5 bases). Germline CDR1 reads SQVTM; CDR2 reads ANQGSEA. CDR3 size: 13 residues. Deletions cut 4 bases from V and 6 bases from J, with 15 bases between.

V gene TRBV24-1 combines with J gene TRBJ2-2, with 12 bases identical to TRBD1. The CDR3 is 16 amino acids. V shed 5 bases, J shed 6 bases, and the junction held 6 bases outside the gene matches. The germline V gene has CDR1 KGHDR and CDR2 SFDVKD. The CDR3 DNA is TGTGCCACCAGTGCCACCGGGACAGGGGGCGCCGGGGAGCTGTTTTTT. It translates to CATSATGTGGAGELFF.

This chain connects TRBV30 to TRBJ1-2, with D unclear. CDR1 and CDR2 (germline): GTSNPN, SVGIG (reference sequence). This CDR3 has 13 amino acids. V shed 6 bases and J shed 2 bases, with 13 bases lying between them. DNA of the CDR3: TGTGCCTGCAAAGGAGGCACCAACTATGGCTACACCTTC. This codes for CACKGGTNYGYTF.

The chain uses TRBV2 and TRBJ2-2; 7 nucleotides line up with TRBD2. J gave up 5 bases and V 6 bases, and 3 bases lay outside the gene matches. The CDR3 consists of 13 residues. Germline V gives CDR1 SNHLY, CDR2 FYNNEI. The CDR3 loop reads CASRGGGTGELFF. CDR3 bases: TGTGCCAGCAGGGGCGGGGGTACCGGGGAGCTGTTTTTT.

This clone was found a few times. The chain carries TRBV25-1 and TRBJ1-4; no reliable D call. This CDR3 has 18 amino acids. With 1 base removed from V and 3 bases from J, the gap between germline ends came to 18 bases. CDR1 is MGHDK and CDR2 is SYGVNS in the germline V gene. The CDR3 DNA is TGTGCCAGCAGTGAATGGGCTGCCCGTGGGTCGGCTAATGAAAAACTGTTTTTT. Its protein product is CASSEWAARGSANEKLFF.

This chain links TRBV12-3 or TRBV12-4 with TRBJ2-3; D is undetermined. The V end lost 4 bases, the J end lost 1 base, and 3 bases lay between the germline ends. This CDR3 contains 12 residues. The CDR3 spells CASSSRTDTQYF. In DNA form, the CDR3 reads TGTGCCAGCAGTTCTCGCACAGATACGCAGTATTTT.

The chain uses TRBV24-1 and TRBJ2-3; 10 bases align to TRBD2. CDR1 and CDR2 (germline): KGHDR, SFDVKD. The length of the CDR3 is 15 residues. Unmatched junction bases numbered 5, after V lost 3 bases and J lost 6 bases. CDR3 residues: CATSDERGGLDTQYF. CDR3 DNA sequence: TGTGCCACCAGTGATGAGCGGGGGGGCCTGGATACGCAGTATTTT.

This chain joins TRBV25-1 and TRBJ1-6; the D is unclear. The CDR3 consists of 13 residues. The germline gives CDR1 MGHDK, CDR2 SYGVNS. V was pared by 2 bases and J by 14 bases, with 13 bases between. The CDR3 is CASSEGSLRSLHF. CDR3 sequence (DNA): TGTGCCAGCAGTGAAGGGTCCCTGAGGTCCCTCCACTTT.

The CDR3 loop is CASSFVETLYEQYF. CDR3 sequence (DNA): TGTGCCAGCAGTTTCGTAGAAACTCTTTACGAGCAGTACTTC. The chain joins TRBV28 to TRBJ2-7; no definite D call. V was clipped by 3 bases and J by 4 bases, with 13 bases between them. The CDR3 is 14 residues long. Germline CDR1 and CDR2: MDHEN and SYDVKM. Together with reference TRBV28 and TRBJ2-7, the CDR3 gives the full variable domain: DVKVTQSSRYLVKRTGEKVFLECVQDMDHENMFWYRQDPGLGLRLIYFSYDVKMKEKGDIPEGYSVSREKKERFSLILESASTNQTSMYLCASSFVETLYEQYFGPGTRLTVT.

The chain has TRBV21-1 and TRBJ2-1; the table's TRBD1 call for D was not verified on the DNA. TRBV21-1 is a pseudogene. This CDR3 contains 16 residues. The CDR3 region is CASSFRSGTGISEQFF. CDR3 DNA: TGTGCCAGCAGCTTTCGCTCCGGGACAGGCATTTCAGAGCAGTTCTTC.

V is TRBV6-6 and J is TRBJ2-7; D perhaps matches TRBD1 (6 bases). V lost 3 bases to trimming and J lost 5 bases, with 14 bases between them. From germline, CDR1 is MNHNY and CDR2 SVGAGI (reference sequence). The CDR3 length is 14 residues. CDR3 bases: TGTGCCAGCAGTTATGGGAACAGGGCCCACGAGCAGTACTTC. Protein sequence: CASSYGNRAHEQYF.

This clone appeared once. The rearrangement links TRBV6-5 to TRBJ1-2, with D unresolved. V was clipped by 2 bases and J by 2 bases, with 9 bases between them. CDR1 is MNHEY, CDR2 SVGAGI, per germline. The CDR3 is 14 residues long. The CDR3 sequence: CASSYDGRNYGYTF. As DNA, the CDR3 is TGTGCCAGCAGTTACGATGGCAGGAACTATGGCTACACCTTC.

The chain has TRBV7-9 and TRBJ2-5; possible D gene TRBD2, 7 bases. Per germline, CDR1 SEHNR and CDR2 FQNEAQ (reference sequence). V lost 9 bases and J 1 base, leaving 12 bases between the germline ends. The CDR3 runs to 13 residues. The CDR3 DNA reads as TGTGCCAGTCTCCGGGGGGCCCAAGAGACCCAGTACTTC. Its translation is CASLRGAQETQYF.